The clone carrying this TCR beta chain was seen only a few times. What it binds is unknown. This entry belongs to a study of T cell repertoires in cytomegalovirus infection. Study overall: Both CMV infection and a matching HLA type were indicated by public TCR beta signatures.

TCRdb re-derived calls from the reads in MiXCR, one entry per CDR3 protein. The sample carries a few hundred thousand distinct CDR3 sequences, around 29% recorded once. J gave up 5 bases and V 0 bases, and 2 bases lay outside the gene matches. The CDR3 is 14 amino acids. Germline V CDR1 and CDR2: SGDLS, YYNGEE. This sequence joins TRBV9 and TRBJ2-3, with 8 bases identical to TRBD2. The specimen was cultured PBMCs, collected from culture after CMV antigen stimulation. This sequence was found in a human donor in good health (CMV status not recorded). Some clones in this sample may be carry-over from other donors' samples. CDR3 region: CASSVAGGGDTQYF. The CDR3 DNA is TGTGCCAGCAGCGTAGCGGGAGGGGGAGATACGCAGTATTTT.